A selection of T cell receptor beta chains follows, all from one sample in a study of graft-versus-host responses after intestinal transplantation. Sequencing was performed with immunoSEQ multiplex PCR; in TCRdb, only in-frame clones are kept and a portion is missing. The data show fewer than 25,000 clones, with around 33% seen just once and about 2% held by the top ten. The material was alloreactive CD4+ T cells from a mixed lymphocyte reaction culture, obtained before transplantation. Receptor source: a human patient who was an organ donor for intestinal transplantation. The CDR3 runs from the conserved cysteine through the conserved F or W. The order of the fields is J gene, V gene, clone size, D gene, CDR3 DNA, CDR3 protein. The D gene is left open where the match is weak. The size of a clone is reported for some rows only, either as once, few or many, or as a class for expanded clones.

j_gene: TRBJ1-1; v_gene: TRBV6-5; abundance: once; d_gene: -; CDR3nt: TGTGCCGCGAGGGGTTGGCGGACTGAAGCTTTCTTT; CDR3aa: CAARGWRTEAFF
j_gene: TRBJ1-2; v_gene: TRBV6-1; abundance: few; d_gene: -; CDR3nt: TGTGCCAGCAGCGAAACCTCAAACTATGGCTACACCTTC; CDR3aa: CASSETSNYGYTF
j_gene: TRBJ2-7; v_gene: TRBV21-1; abundance: few; d_gene: -; CDR3nt: TGTGCCAGCAGCAAGGGACTAGCGCGCTACGAGCAGTACTTC; CDR3aa: CASSKGLARYEQYF
j_gene: TRBJ1-4; v_gene: TRBV9; abundance: few; d_gene: TRBD1; CDR3nt: TGTGCCAGCAGTCCTCAAGGGGACAGTACCAATGAAAAACTGTTTTTT; CDR3aa: CASSPQGDSTNEKLFF
j_gene: TRBJ1-1; v_gene: TRBV7-2; abundance: -; d_gene: -; CDR3nt: TGTGCCAGCAGCTTAGCCGCTAACGCATGGAACACTGAAGCTTTCTTT; CDR3aa: CASSLAANAWNTEAFF
j_gene: TRBJ2-3; v_gene: TRBV28; abundance: few; d_gene: TRBD2; CDR3nt: TGTGCCAGCAGTCCCCTGACTAGCGGAGCCCGACGTCGGACAGATACGCAGTATTTT; CDR3aa: CASSPLTSGARRRTDTQYF
j_gene: TRBJ1-4; v_gene: TRBV7-2; abundance: -; d_gene: -; CDR3nt: TGTGCCAGCAGCTTGGTGGCAGGGCGTGAAAAACTGTTTTTT; CDR3aa: CASSLVAGREKLFF
j_gene: TRBJ2-5; v_gene: TRBV6-5; abundance: -; d_gene: TRBD1; CDR3nt: TGTGCCAGCAGTTATAATCTACCAGGGGGGACCCAGTACTTC; CDR3aa: CASSYNLPGGTQYF
j_gene: TRBJ2-6; v_gene: TRBV21-1; abundance: -; d_gene: -; CDR3nt: TGTGCCAGCAGCAAAGGAGGCGACTCTGGGGCCAACGTCCTGACTTTC; CDR3aa: CASSKGGDSGANVLTF
j_gene: TRBJ1-2; v_gene: TRBV6-9; abundance: few; d_gene: -; CDR3nt: TGTGCCAGCAGTTACTCGATTCCCTATGGCTACACCTTC; CDR3aa: CASSYSIPYGYTF
j_gene: TRBJ1-2; v_gene: TRBV18; abundance: -; d_gene: -; CDR3nt: TGTGCCAGCTCACCCGCCCCACGGGCAGTAAACAACTATGGCTACACCTTC; CDR3aa: CASSPAPRAVNNYGYTF
j_gene: TRBJ1-3; v_gene: TRBV9; abundance: -; d_gene: -; CDR3nt: TGTGCCAGCAGCGTGGCCCTTCAATTCTCTGGAAACACCATATATTTT; CDR3aa: CASSVALQFSGNTIYF
j_gene: TRBJ1-6; v_gene: TRBV13; abundance: -; d_gene: TRBD1; CDR3nt: TGTGCCAGCAGCTTAGGGACAGGGGGCGCGAATTCACCCCTCCACTTT; CDR3aa: CASSLGTGGANSPLHF
j_gene: TRBJ2-7; v_gene: TRBV11-2; abundance: -; d_gene: TRBD2; CDR3nt: TGTGCCAGCAGCAAGAGCGGGAGGGCCGACTACGAGCAGTACTTC; CDR3aa: CASSKSGRADYEQYF
j_gene: TRBJ1-1; v_gene: TRBV19; abundance: -; d_gene: -; CDR3nt: TGTGCCAGTAGTAACCGGCTCGGCACTGAAGCTTTCTTT; CDR3aa: CASSNRLGTEAFF
j_gene: TRBJ2-1; v_gene: TRBV15; abundance: -; d_gene: TRBD1; CDR3nt: TGTGCCACCAGCAGAGCTAGGGACAGCTCCTACAATGAGCAGTTCTTC; CDR3aa: CATSRARDSSYNEQFF
j_gene: TRBJ1-5; v_gene: TRBV2; abundance: few; d_gene: TRBD1; CDR3nt: TGTGCCAGCAGTGAGCACAGGGGGCAGCCCCAGCATTTT; CDR3aa: CASSEHRGQPQHF
j_gene: TRBJ2-1; v_gene: TRBV6-6; abundance: -; d_gene: -; CDR3nt: TGTGCCAGCAGACTGCTAAGGGGGAGGGCGGGTGAGCAGTTCTTC; CDR3aa: CASRLLRGRAGEQFF
j_gene: TRBJ2-1; v_gene: TRBV9; abundance: once; d_gene: -; CDR3nt: TGTGCCAGCAGCCCCGCAAACTACAATGAGCAGTTCTTC; CDR3aa: CASSPANYNEQFF
j_gene: TRBJ2-7; v_gene: TRBV2; abundance: -; d_gene: -; CDR3nt: TGTGCCAGCAGTGGGGACCTATCCTACGAGCAGTACTTC; CDR3aa: CASSGDLSYEQYF
j_gene: TRBJ1-1; v_gene: TRBV6-1; abundance: -; d_gene: TRBD1; CDR3nt: TGTGCCAGCAGTGTCATCGACAGGGGAGAGACTGAAGCTTTCTTT; CDR3aa: CASSVIDRGETEAFF
j_gene: TRBJ2-7; v_gene: TRBV10-3; abundance: few; d_gene: TRBD1; CDR3nt: TGTGCCATCAGTGATGGACAGGGGGCCTACGAGCAGTACTTC; CDR3aa: CAISDGQGAYEQYF
j_gene: TRBJ1-2; v_gene: TRBV18; abundance: few; d_gene: -; CDR3nt: TGTGCCAGCTCCCTGTTAGATGAGTTAACCTATGGCTACACCTTC; CDR3aa: CASSLLDELTYGYTF
j_gene: TRBJ2-7; v_gene: TRBV29-1; abundance: -; d_gene: -; CDR3nt: TGCAGCGTTGGGAGCCCTAGCGCCTCCTACGAGCAGTACTTC; CDR3aa: CSVGSPSASYEQYF
j_gene: TRBJ2-1; v_gene: TRBV5-8; abundance: -; d_gene: -; CDR3nt: TGTGCCAGCAGCCCGGACTTATACAATGAGCAGTTCTTC; CDR3aa: CASSPDLYNEQFF